This T cell receptor (beta chain) was recorded in a study of beta chain features in type 1 diabetes (dated by TCRdb to the late 2010s). Context from the whole study: Patients and healthy donors did not differ in mean age, gender distribution, total cell number or subset yield. Regulatory and stem cell-like memory subsets were obtained from only 8 patients and roughly 8 healthy donors, while naive and central memory subsets were obtained from all 30 or so donors. The study compared TCRB repertoires of sorted circulating CD4+ T cell subsets between recently diagnosed type 1 diabetes patients and matched healthy donors. A total of approximately 99,000,000 sorted cells were examined across all samples, and RNA yield correlated strongly with the number of cells per subset. General conclusions and limits of the study: Because cDNA rather than genomic DNA was sequenced, highly expressing activated cells could have been over-represented, although no difference in activation and CD3 levels was found between groups. Naive, central memory and regulatory TCRB repertoires appeared to be more similar among patients than among healthy donors. Because small numbers of individuals were included in the HLA sub-analyses, any influence of HLA type on TCRB rearrangement was left unresolved. At VDJ recombination sites, patients with type 1 diabetes made fewer insertions and deleted more nucleotides, a pattern implying thymic rearrangement abnormalities. In all four CD4+ subsets, TCRB CDR3 length was moderately but significantly shorter in type 1 diabetes patients. PCR might favor shorter templates, but patient and control samples were amplified and corrected together, so any skew would affect both groups equally.

This clone has just a few counts. Its target antigen remains unknown. Within one base of it there is no much larger clone, and no base qualities were kept. The entire isolated RNA was reverse transcribed using the High Capacity cDNA Reverse Transcription Kit, and thus expressed TCRB transcripts were sequenced. Naive, central memory and regulatory T cell samples underwent deep immunoSEQ sequencing, averaging about 3.57 million total reads per sample. Sorted cells were lysed in RLT buffer, and RNA was extracted using DNase-treated RNeasy Micro or Mini kits according to cell number. To prevent cross-contamination, every cell subset was processed on its own, while patient and healthy donor samples were processed together. TCRB sequences were amplified from cDNA with the immunoSEQ multiplex PCR, producing 87-bp fragments spanning the CDR3 region. Amplicons were sequenced on the Illumina HiSeq platform. Processing in the source paper ran as follows. PCR bias was computationally corrected using synthetic template baselines, reads within Hamming distance 2 were collapsed, and singletons that could not be merged were discarded. Reads were aligned against IMGT so that V, D and J genes, CDR3 length and insertions or deletions at six rearrangement sites could be assigned. Within each subset, clonotype counts were normalized to sorted cell number, and only after that were true diversity and Gini coefficients computed with the tcR R package. The overlap coefficient, calculated on TCRB nucleotide sequences, was used to measure repertoire sharing. Out-of-frame TCRB sequences from naive cells were analyzed as a proxy for the pre-selection repertoire. Imported from immuneACCESS, the table was reduced by TCRdb to in-frame sequences with V and J called. These copies leave out some clones; in studies compared against another copy, an unresolved V gene accounts for under half, and the cause of the remainder is not known. The V and J calls and clone size come from that table; D and trimming were worked out from the DNA. The sample has 970,000 or so clones on record, roughly 16% of them singletons. 0.02% to 0.025% of the sample is taken by the ten largest.

V is pared back by 2 bases and J by 7 bases, with 7 bases lying between the germline termini. The CDR3 starts with the cysteine, ends with the phenylalanine, and has 11 residues. CDR3 DNA is the only sequence kept; it has 33 bases, read in frame from the first base. Taken from the germline V gene (reference sequence), the CDR1 and CDR2 loops are DFQATT and SNEGSKA. A single peripheral blood draw of approximately 120 mL on average was collected from each donor into heparinised tubes. Naive, central memory, regulatory and stem cell-like memory CD4+ T cells were sorted on a BD FACSAria II using a panel including CD45RO, CCR7, CD25, CD127, CD95 and CD27. Every sorted population had a purity above 95%. PBMCs were isolated right away by Lymphoprep density gradient centrifugation and were stained directly, without culture. So that batch effects would be minimized, each experiment stained and sorted samples in pairs, pairing one healthy donor with one patient.

The TCR sequence derives from a woman under 30 in good health. Recombination joined TRBV20-1 with TRBJ2-3; the D region possibly corresponds to TRBD1 (5 bases align). Sequencing was carried out using naive CD4+ T cells from blood. Explained via the paper, the cell subset or site label denotes: true naive CD4+ T cells. The sequence in DNA is TGCAGTGCTAGACAGGGAAATACGCAGTATTTT. This translates into CSARQGNTQYF.